Sequencing of this T cell receptor beta chain was carried out in a study of T cell repertoires in ileal Crohn's disease. This CDR3 region has 13 residues. Germline V lookup: CDR1 SQVTM, CDR2 ANQGSEA. The V and J ends lost 4 bases and 3 bases respectively, with 12 bases between them. The protocol was immunoSEQ multiplex PCR, while the TCRdb copy is restricted to in-frame clones and leaves out a portion. This table holds 12,000 to 15,000 clones, about 85% found once. This clone was picked up one time. Included were adult ileal or ileocolonic Crohn's patients indicated for ileocolonic resection. The rearrangement uses TRBV29-1 and TRBJ1-2; perhaps TRBD1 as D (5 bases). The sequence was obtained from an adult with Crohn's disease. The specimen sequenced was ileal tissue. The CDR3 sequence: CSVAAGGDYGYTF. CDR3 DNA: TGCAGCGTTGCGGCAGGAGGGGACTATGGCTACACCTTC. Combining the CDR3 with reference TRBV29-1 and TRBJ1-2 gives the whole variable domain SAVISQKPSRDICQRGTSLTIQCQVDSQVTMMFWYRQQPGQSLTLIATANQGSEATYESGFVIDKFPISRPNLTFSTLTVSNMSPEDSSIYLCSVAAGGDYGYTFGSGTRLTVV.